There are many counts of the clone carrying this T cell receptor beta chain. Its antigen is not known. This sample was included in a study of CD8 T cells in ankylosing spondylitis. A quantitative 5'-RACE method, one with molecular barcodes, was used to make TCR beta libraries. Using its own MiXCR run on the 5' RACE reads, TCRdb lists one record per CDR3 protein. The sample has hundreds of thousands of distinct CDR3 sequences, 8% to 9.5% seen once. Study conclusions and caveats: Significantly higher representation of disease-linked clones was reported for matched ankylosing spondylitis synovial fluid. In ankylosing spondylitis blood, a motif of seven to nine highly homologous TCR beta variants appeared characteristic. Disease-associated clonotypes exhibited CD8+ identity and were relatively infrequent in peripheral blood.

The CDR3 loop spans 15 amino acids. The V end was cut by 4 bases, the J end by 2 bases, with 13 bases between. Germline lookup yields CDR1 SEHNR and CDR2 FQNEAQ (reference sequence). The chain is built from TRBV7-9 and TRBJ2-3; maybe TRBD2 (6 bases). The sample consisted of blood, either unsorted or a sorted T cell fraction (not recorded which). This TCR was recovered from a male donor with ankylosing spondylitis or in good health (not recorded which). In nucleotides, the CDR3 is TGTGCCAGCAGCTGGGACTCCCTCAACACAGATACGCAGTATTTT. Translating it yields CASSWDSLNTDTQYF.